Reported below is one TCR beta chain. Its antigen is as yet unknown. The sample belongs to a study of Ad26.COV2.S vaccination and SARS-CoV-2 variants. Study-level results: Non-spike TCR breadth showed similarity between vaccine and placebo recipients. Quantification of TCR breadth and depth may have yielded underestimates of total T cell responses. Substantial breadth was reportedly displayed by spike-specific CD8+ and CD4+ T cell responses after vaccination.

This CDR3 is built from 15 residues. With 1 base removed from V and 0 bases from J, the gap between germline ends came to 10 bases. Germline V gives CDR1 MGHRA, CDR2 YSYEKL. Here immunoSEQ multiplex PCR was the method, and the copy in TCRdb shows in-frame clones only, minus some. The data contain approximately 300,000 clones, approximately 86% of them singletons. This sample's treatment: about 20 received Ad26.COV2.S at low or high dose, single or two shots; roughly five received placebo; per-sample allocation not given. Vaccine and placebo recipients were sampled on day 63 after the first injection.

This TCR came from a person between 18 and 60 years old who received the Ad26.COV2.S COVID-19 vaccine or a placebo. Material: peripheral blood, obtained in a trial of Ad26.COV2.S vaccine versus placebo. The chain couples TRBV4-1 to TRBJ2-7; D unclear. CDR3 DNA sequence: TGCGCCAGCAGCCAAGGTTACAGCTCCTCCTACGAGCAGTACTTC. It codes for CASSQGYSSSYEQYF.